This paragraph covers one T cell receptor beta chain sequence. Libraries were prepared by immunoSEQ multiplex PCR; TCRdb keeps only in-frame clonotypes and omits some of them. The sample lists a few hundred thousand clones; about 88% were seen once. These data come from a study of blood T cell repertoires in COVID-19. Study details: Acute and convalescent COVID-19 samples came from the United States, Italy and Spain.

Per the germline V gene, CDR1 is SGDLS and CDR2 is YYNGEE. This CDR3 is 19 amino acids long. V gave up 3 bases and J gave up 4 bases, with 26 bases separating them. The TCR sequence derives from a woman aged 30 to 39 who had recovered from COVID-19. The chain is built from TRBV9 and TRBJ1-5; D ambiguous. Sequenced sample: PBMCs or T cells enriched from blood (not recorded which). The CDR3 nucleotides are TGTGCCAGCAGCGGTAATGATAAGGGTAGCCGCCCGGGGAATCAGCCCCAGCATTTT. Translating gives CASSGNDKGSRPGNQPQHF.